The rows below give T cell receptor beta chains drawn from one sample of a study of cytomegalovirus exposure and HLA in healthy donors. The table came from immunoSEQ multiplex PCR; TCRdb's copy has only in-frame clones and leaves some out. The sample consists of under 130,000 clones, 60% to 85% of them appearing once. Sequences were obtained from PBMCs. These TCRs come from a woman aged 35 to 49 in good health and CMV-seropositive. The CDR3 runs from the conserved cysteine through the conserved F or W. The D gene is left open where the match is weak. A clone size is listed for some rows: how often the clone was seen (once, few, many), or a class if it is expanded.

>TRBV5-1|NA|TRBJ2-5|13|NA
CASSVTGPETQYF
TGCGCCAGCAGCGTCACAGGGCCAGAGACCCAGTACTTC
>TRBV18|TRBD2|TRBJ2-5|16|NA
CASSLGLAASQETQYF
TGTGCCAGCTCACTCGGACTAGCGGCGTCACAAGAGACCCAGTACTTC
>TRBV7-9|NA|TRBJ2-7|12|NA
CSSSSGGSEQYF
TGTTCCAGCAGCTCCGGGGGAAGCGAGCAGTACTTC
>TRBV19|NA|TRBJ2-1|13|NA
CASGSISYNEQFF
TGTGCCAGCGGGTCCATCTCCTACAATGAGCAGTTCTTC
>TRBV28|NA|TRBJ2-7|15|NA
CASSIRGTRSYEQYF
TGTGCCAGCAGTATAAGGGGGACCCGATCCTACGAGCAGTACTTC
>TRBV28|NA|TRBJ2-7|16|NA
CATKVRTRQVRGEQYF
TGTGCCACCAAAGTACGGACTAGACAGGTTCGGGGCGAGCAGTACTTC
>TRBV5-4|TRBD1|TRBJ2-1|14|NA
CASSIPGQKSEQFF
TGTGCCAGCAGCATCCCGGGACAGAAATCTGAGCAGTTCTTC
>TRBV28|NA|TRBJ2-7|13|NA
CASSLNSWYEQYF
TGTGCCAGCAGTTTAAACAGTTGGTACGAGCAGTACTTC
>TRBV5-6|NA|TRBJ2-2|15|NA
CASNLVYSNTGELFF
TGTGCCAGCAACTTAGTATACTCGAACACCGGGGAGCTGTTTTTT
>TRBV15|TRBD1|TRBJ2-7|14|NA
CATSSRTGGYEQYF
TGTGCCACCAGCAGTAGGACAGGGGGCTACGAGCAGTACTTC
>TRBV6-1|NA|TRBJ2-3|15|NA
CATGPVRGRTDTQYF
TGTGCCACCGGCCCCGTCAGGGGCCGCACAGATACGCAGTATTTT
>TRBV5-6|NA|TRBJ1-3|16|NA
CASSRELPVLGNTIYF
TGTGCCAGCAGCAGAGAGCTGCCGGTTCTTGGAAACACCATATATTTT
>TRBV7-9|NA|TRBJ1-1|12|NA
CSSSRFNTEAFF
TGTTCCAGCAGCCGTTTTAACACTGAAGCTTTCTTT
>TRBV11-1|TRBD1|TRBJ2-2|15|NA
CASSLRGRGTGELFF
TGTGCCAGCAGCTTAAGGGGGCGAGGCACCGGGGAGCTGTTTTTT
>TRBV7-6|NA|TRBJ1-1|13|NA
CASSSEQWTEAFF
TGTGCCAGCAGCTCGGAACAGTGGACTGAAGCTTTCTTT
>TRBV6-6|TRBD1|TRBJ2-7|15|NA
CASSITGAIPYEQYF
TGTGCCAGCAGCATAACAGGGGCGATACCCTACGAGCAGTACTTC
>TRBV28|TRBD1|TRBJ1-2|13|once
CASSWGTGNGYTF
TGTGCCAGCAGTTGGGGGACAGGGAATGGCTACACCTTC
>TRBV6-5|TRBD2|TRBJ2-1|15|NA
CATLAGGTGRHEQFF
TGTGCCACCCTAGCGGGGGGGACCGGTAGGCATGAGCAGTTCTTC
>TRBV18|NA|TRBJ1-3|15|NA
CASSADDSSGNTIYF
TGTGCCAGCTCAGCCGACGACAGTTCTGGAAACACCATATATTTT
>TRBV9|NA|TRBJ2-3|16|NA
CASSPREGGGRDTQYF
TGTGCCAGCAGCCCTAGAGAGGGCGGGGGCAGGGATACGCAGTATTTT
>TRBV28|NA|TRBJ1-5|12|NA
CASSNAGKPPHF
TGTGCCAGCAGCAACGCAGGGAAGCCCCCACATTTT
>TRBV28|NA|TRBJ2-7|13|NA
CASQTGGSYEQYF
TGTGCCAGCCAAACCGGGGGCTCCTACGAGCAGTACTTC
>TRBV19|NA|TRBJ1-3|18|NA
CASSAGGSLEKNGNTIYF
TGTGCCAGTAGTGCGGGCGGGTCACTCGAGAAGAATGGAAACACCATATATTTT
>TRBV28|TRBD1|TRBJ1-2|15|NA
CASGVTGGADYGYTF
TGTGCCAGCGGGGTGACAGGGGGCGCCGACTATGGCTACACCTTC
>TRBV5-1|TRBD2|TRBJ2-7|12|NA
CASGEGGYEQYF
TGCGCCAGCGGGGAGGGAGGCTACGAGCAGTACTTC
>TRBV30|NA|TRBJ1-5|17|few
CAWSVKSQGLSNQPQHF
TGTGCCTGGAGTGTTAAAAGTCAGGGTCTGAGCAATCAGCCCCAGCATTTT
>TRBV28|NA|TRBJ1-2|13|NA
CASGAAANYGYTF
TGTGCCAGCGGGGCCGCGGCTAACTATGGCTACACCTTC
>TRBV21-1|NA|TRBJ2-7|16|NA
CASSKVVVSGQGLQYF
TGTGCCAGCAGCAAAGTCGTAGTTTCGGGACAGGGTCTTCAGTACTTC
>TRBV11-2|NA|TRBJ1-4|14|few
CASSLALTNEKLFF
TGTGCCAGCAGCTTAGCACTAACTAATGAAAAACTGTTTTTT
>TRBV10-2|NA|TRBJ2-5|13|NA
CASTPGAEETQYF
TGCGCCAGCACTCCCGGAGCAGAAGAGACCCAGTACTTC
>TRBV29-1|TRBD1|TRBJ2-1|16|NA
CSVEVGTGDSYNEQFF
TGCAGCGTTGAAGTTGGGACAGGGGACTCCTACAATGAGCAGTTCTTC
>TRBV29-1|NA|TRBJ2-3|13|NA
CSVEVRGTDTQYF
TGCAGCGTTGAGGTCAGGGGCACAGATACGCAGTATTTT
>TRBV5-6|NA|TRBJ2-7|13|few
CASSPSLRYELYF
TGTGCCAGCAGTCCATCCCTCCGCTACGAGCTGTACTTC
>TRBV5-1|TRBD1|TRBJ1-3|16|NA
CASRPRTTGVGNTIYF
TGCGCCAGCAGGCCCCGAACCACAGGGGTCGGAAACACCATATATTTT
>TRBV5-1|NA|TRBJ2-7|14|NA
CASSLGSETYEQYF
TGCGCCAGCAGCTTGGGATCTGAGACCTACGAGCAGTACTTC
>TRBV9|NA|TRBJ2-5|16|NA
CASNNPKGVYQETQYF
TGTGCCAGCAATAACCCCAAGGGGGTTTACCAAGAGACCCAGTACTTC
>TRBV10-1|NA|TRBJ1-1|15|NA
CASSRGRAGNTEAFF
TGCGCCAGCAGCCGTGGGAGGGCCGGGAACACTGAAGCTTTCTTT
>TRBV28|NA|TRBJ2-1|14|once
CASSLLPGFGEQFF
TGTGCCAGCAGTTTACTTCCAGGGTTCGGTGAGCAGTTCTTC
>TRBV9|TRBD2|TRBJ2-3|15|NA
CASSGGLAGGRTQYF
TGTGCCAGCAGCGGCGGACTAGCGGGGGGGCGCACGCAGTATTTT
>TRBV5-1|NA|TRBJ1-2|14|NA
CASSLGGTNYGYTF
TGCGCCAGCAGCTTGGGCGGGACTAACTATGGCTACACCTTC
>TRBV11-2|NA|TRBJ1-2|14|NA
CASSRTVLEGGYTF
TGTGCCAGCAGTAGAACCGTCTTGGAGGGGGGCTACACCTTC
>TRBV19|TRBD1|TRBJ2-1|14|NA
CASSRQGSYNEQFF
TGTGCCAGTAGTAGACAGGGATCCTACAATGAGCAGTTCTTC
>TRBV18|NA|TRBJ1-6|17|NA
CASSPFMDSGSNSPLHF
TGTGCCAGCTCACCCTTCATGGACAGCGGGAGCAATTCACCCCTCCACTTT
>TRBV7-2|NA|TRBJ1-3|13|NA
CASSLSRGNTIYF
TGTGCCAGCAGCTTAAGTCGGGGAAACACCATATATTTT
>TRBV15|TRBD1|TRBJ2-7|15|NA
CATSRDPTGSYEQYF
TGTGCCACCAGCAGAGATCCGACAGGGAGCTACGAGCAGTACTTC
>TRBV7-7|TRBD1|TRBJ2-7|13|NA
CASSLAGGGEQYF
TGTGCTAGCAGCTTAGCAGGGGGCGGCGAGCAGTACTTC
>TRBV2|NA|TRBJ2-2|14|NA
CASSGVGRTGELFF
TGTGCCAGCAGTGGGGTGGGGAGGACCGGGGAGCTGTTTTTT
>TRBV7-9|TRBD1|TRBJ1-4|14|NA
CASSRDRDYEKLFF
TGTGCCAGCAGCCGGGACAGGGATTATGAAAAACTGTTTTTT
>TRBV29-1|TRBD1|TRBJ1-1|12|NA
CSVGQGAERAFF
TGCAGCGTCGGACAGGGGGCTGAACGAGCTTTCTTT